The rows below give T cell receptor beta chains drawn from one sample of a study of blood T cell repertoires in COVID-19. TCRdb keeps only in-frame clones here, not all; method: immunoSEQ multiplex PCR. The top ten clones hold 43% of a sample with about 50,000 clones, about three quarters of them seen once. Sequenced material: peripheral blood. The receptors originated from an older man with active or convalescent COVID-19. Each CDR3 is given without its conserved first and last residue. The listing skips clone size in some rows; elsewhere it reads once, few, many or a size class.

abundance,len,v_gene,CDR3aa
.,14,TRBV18,ASSRGQGPIIYGYT
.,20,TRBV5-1,ASSSHLSTSGTTGSSTDTQY
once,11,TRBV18,ASSQLAYEKLF
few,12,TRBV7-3,ASSGGQGETEAF
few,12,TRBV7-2,ASSLVRAIWGYT
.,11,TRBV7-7,ASSLDAGETQY
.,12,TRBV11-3,ASSLSGWNSPLH
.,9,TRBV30,AWSPSYEQY
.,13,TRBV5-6,ASSLAGFTYNEQF
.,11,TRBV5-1,ASSFDRDDTQY
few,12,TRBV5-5,ASSPRTSSETQY
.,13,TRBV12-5,ASAPGGGVLDTQY
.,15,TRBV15,ATSTLTGSLSTDTQY